This TCR beta chain derives from a study of T-cell memory formation after mild COVID-19. TCRdb re-analysed the 5' RACE reads in MiXCR, keeping a single row per CDR3 protein. The table includes some 200,000 distinct CDR3 sequences, over 9% detected once. Trimming at V came to 10 bases and at J to 8 bases, leaving 12 bases not matched to a gene. Germline V gene sequence: CDR1 MNHEY, CDR2 SVGAGI. This CDR3 contains 15 residues. The source material was PBMCs or a T cell subset sorted from them (not recorded which). The genes are TRBV6-5 and TRBJ1-6; 9 nucleotides match TRBD1. The receptor was derived from a young man who had mild COVID-19 (a few samples of this study predate the infection). Cell type and time point are not known. Here the CDR3 DNA reads TGTGCCATTTCCTTGACGGGGACAGGGCATTCACCCCTCCACTTT. Its protein product is CAISLTGTGHSPLHF.